Shown below are 29 T cell receptor beta chains from a single sample sequenced in a study of OX40 agonist ivuxolimab in advanced cancers. Profiling relied on immunoSEQ multiplex PCR, and the TCRdb table lists in-frame clones only, not all of them. The sample yields more than 35,000 clones, about 80% seen once. Sequencing used CD4+ or CD8+ T cells sorted from blood, obtained in a trial of the OX40 agonist ivuxolimab. Receptor source: an adult with an advanced solid tumor such as melanoma, head and neck, liver or kidney cancer.

This chain joins TRBV2 and TRBJ2-1; TRBD1 matches 8 bases. CDR3 size: 14 residues. V was pared by 11 bases and J by 1 base, with 7 bases of the junction left unmatched. Germline V gene lookup returns CDR1 SNHLY and CDR2 FYNNEI. As DNA, the CDR3 is TGTGCCGACAGGGGCAGCTCTTCCTACAATGAGCAGTTCTTC. This sequence encodes CADRGSSSYNEQFF.

J is TRBJ1-2 and V is TRBV7-8; D is unclear. V was clipped by 1 base and J by 6 bases, with 6 bases between them. Germline CDR1 is SGHVS and CDR2 is FQNEAQ. The CDR3 contains 12 residues. CDR3 nucleotides: TGTGCCAGCAGCTTAGTAGGGCATGGCTACACCTTC. Encoded protein: CASSLVGHGYTF.

V and J are TRBV2 and TRBJ2-7; the match to TRBD2 covers 12 bases. V trimming: 6 bases; J trimming: 2 bases; junction bases outside the gene matches: 5. This CDR3 region has 15 residues. Germline values: CDR1 SNHLY, CDR2 FYNNEI. CDR3 amino acids: CASRETSGRPYEQYF. CDR3 bases: TGTGCCAGCAGGGAGACTAGCGGGAGACCCTACGAGCAGTACTTC. The entire variable domain, with the rest obtained from reference TRBV2 and TRBJ2-7, is as follows: EPEVTQTPSHQVTQMGQEVILRCVPISNHLYFYWYRQILGQKVEFLVSFYNNEISEKSEIFDDQFSVERPDGSNFTLKIRSTKLEDSAMYFCASRETSGRPYEQYFGPGTRLTVT.

This rearrangement joins TRBV7-2 to TRBJ1-1, with a possible D match to TRBD1 (6 bases). CDR1 SGHTA and CDR2 FQGNSA come from the germline V gene. CDR3 length equals 15 residues. Trimming stripped 6 bases from V and 2 bases from J, with 16 bases between. CDR3 nucleotides: TGTGCCAGCAGAGAAAGAGAGGGGGGAAACACTGAAGCTTTCTTT. This sequence encodes CASREREGGNTEAFF.

This chain connects TRBV27 to TRBJ1-5, with a tentative D call TRBD1 (5 bases). Germline V gene lookup returns CDR1 MNHEY and CDR2 SMNVEV (reference sequence). With 5 bases removed from V and 0 bases from J, the gap between germline ends came to 14 bases. This CDR3 has 16 residues. Here the CDR3 reads CASSPPPGGSNQPQHF. CDR3 nucleotide sequence: TGTGCCAGCAGTCCACCCCCGGGGGGTAGCAATCAGCCCCAGCATTTT.

Regarding this clone: This sample also contains other DNA sequences that code for the same CDR3. The chain uses TRBV19 and TRBJ2-6, with D maybe TRBD2 (5 bases). Trimming shortened V by 3 bases and J by 1 base, and 7 bases separated the two germline ends. The CDR3 has 15 residues. Germline-derived CDR1 and CDR2 are LNHDA and SQIVND (reference sequence). The DNA of the CDR3 is TGTGCCAGTAGTATCTCGGGATCTGGGGCCAACGTCCTGACTTTC. Translating gives CASSISGSGANVLTF. Supplemented by reference TRBV19 and TRBJ2-6, the full variable domain reads DGGITQSPKYLFRKEGQNVTLSCEQNLNHDAMYWYRQDPGQGLRLIYYSQIVNDFQKGDIAEGYSVSREKKESFPLTVTSAQKNPTAFYLCASSISGSGANVLTFGAGSRLTVL.

This chain connects TRBV11-2 to TRBJ2-7, with TRBD2 identical over 9 bases. The CDR3 runs 15 residues. The V gene end was trimmed by 1 base and the J gene end by 2 bases; junction bases not matched to a gene: 3. Germline CDR1 reads SGHAT; CDR2 reads FQNNGV. CDR3 nucleotide sequence: TGTGCCAGCAGCTTAGGAGCTAGCGGGACCTACGAGCAGTACTTC. Translating gives CASSLGASGTYEQYF.

In this sample, this clone turned up once. The chain has TRBV5-1 and TRBJ2-3; D may match TRBD1 or TRBD2 (5 bases each). Germline V gene data show CDR1 as SGHRS and CDR2 as YFSETQ. The CDR3 runs to 17 residues. With 4 bases removed from V and 2 bases from J, the gap between germline ends came to 20 bases. The CDR3 DNA follows: TGCGCCAGCAGCCGACGGGGCCCTCAAAGCCCCACAGATACGCAGTATTTT. It translates to CASSRRGPQSPTDTQYF.

The chain combines TRBV9 with TRBJ2-7; possibly TRBD2 for D (5 bases). The CDR3 sequence is 15 residues long. CDR1 and CDR2 from the germline V gene are SGDLS and YYNGEE. Trimming stripped 4 bases from V and 3 bases from J, with 17 bases between. CDR3 residues: CASSLGGGPLYEQYF. Here the CDR3 DNA reads TGTGCCAGCAGCCTAGGAGGCGGGCCCCTCTACGAGCAGTACTTC.

The chain joins TRBV27 to TRBJ2-5; 14 bases fit TRBD2. CDR3 length: 15 amino acids. CDR1 is MNHEY, CDR2 SMNVEV, per germline (reference sequence). Trimming at V came to 5 bases and at J to 4 bases, leaving 3 bases not matched to a gene. CDR3 in amino acids: CASSPGTSGRETQYF. CDR3 in DNA: TGTGCCAGCAGTCCAGGGACTAGCGGGAGAGAGACCCAGTACTTC.

V and J are TRBV29-1 and TRBJ1-2; D might be TRBD1 (6 bases). The CDR3 length is 14 residues. Per germline, CDR1 SQVTM and CDR2 ANQGSEA. The V end was cut by 4 bases, the J end by 6 bases, with 18 bases between. CDR3 residues: CSVGHSEDSNGYTF. CDR3 sequence (DNA): TGCAGCGTTGGCCACTCCGAGGACAGCAATGGCTACACCTTC.

This clone occurred once. V and J are TRBV7-6 and TRBJ2-6; D gene ambiguous. Between the trimmed V and J ends, which lost 5 bases and 1 base, there was a span of 12 bases. The CDR3 consists of 16 residues. Germline assignment: CDR1 SGHVS and CDR2 FNYEAQ. The CDR3 bases are TGTGCCAGCAGCCCCACTTTGGGTTCTGGGGCCAACGTCCTGACTTTC. The encoded protein is CASSPTLGSGANVLTF.

The chain is built from TRBV2 and TRBJ2-7; no firm D call. V gave up 5 bases and J gave up 3 bases, with 8 bases separating them. Germline V CDR1 and CDR2: SNHLY, FYNNEI. This CDR3 spans 12 amino acids. The CDR3 is CASSPDRYEQYF. The CDR3 DNA reads TGTGCCAGCAGTCCCGACCGCTACGAGCAGTACTTC.

V is TRBV7-6 and J is TRBJ2-1; D gene uncertain. The CDR3 is made up of 13 amino acids. The V end lost 0 bases, the J end lost 8 bases, and 8 bases lay between the germline ends. Per the germline V gene, CDR1 is SGHVS and CDR2 is FNYEAQ. CDR3 sequence (DNA): TGTGCCAGCAGCTTAGCTCAAGTCCATGAGCAGTTCTTC. Translating gives CASSLAQVHEQFF.

The chain recombines TRBV19 with TRBJ2-7; possibly TRBD1 for D (8 bases). In germline, CDR1 is LNHDA, CDR2 SQIVND (reference sequence). Trimming took 6 bases from V and 4 from J, leaving 13 bases between them. The CDR3 runs to 13 residues. CDR3: CASSNRGGYEQYF. The CDR3 region has the DNA TGTGCCAGTAGCAACAGGGGGGGTTACGAGCAGTACTTC.

This CDR3 reads CASSLPAGGQYDTQYF. CDR3 sequence (DNA): TGTGCCAGCAGTTTACCAGCGGGGGGGCAGTACGATACGCAGTATTTT. The chain combines TRBV28 with TRBJ2-3, with 10 positions matching TRBD2. This CDR3 is 16 amino acids long. The germline CDR1 and CDR2 sequences are MDHEN and SYDVKM. With V trimmed by 2 bases and J by 6 bases, 8 bases remained unmatched. Filled out from reference TRBV28 and TRBJ2-3, the complete variable domain reads DVKVTQSSRYLVKRTGEKVFLECVQDMDHENMFWYRQDPGLGLRLIYFSYDVKMKEKGDIPEGYSVSREKKERFSLILESASTNQTSMYLCASSLPAGGQYDTQYFGPGTRLTVL.

This clone was seen many times. This rearrangement joins TRBV6-1 to TRBJ2-1; 7 bases map to TRBD2. The germline CDR1 and CDR2 sequences are MNHNS and SASEGT. The V segment lost 7 bases and the J segment 3 bases; nucleotides outside the gene matches: 3. The CDR3 has 13 amino acids. The DNA for the CDR3 is TGTGCCAGCACGCTAGCGGACTACAATGAGCAGTTCTTC. Translation gives CASTLADYNEQFF.

The chain has TRBV4-1 and TRBJ2-2; D unresolved. This CDR3 is built from 14 residues. V was pared by 0 bases and J by 5 bases, with 7 bases between. The germline V gene encodes CDR1 MGHRA and CDR2 YSYEKL. The CDR3 bases are TGCGCCAGCAGCCAAGATGAGGTTACCGGGGAGCTGTTTTTT. This gives the protein CASSQDEVTGELFF.

Note on this clone: The same CDR3 can be traced to other DNA sequences in this sample. The chain joins TRBV5-6 to TRBJ2-1; 9 bases are a match to TRBD2. The trim removed 2 bases at V and 4 bases at J, leaving 4 bases unmatched. The CDR3 length is 15 residues. Germline V gene data show CDR1 as SGHDT and CDR2 as YYEEEE. The CDR3 reads CASSFSGGLYNEQFF. The DNA of the CDR3 is TGTGCCAGCAGCTTTAGCGGGGGTCTATACAATGAGCAGTTCTTC.

This chain links TRBV25-1 with TRBJ2-1, with D uncertain. Trimming cost V 7 bases and J 6 bases, with 7 bases left between them. The CDR3 is 11 amino acids. Germline V CDR1 and CDR2: MGHDK, SYGVNS. CDR3 region: CASKWGNEQFF. DNA of the CDR3: TGTGCCAGCAAATGGGGCAATGAGCAGTTCTTC.

The V and J genes are TRBV7-9 and TRBJ2-3; D unclear. Deletions cut 3 bases from V and 5 bases from J, with 12 bases between. The CDR3 contains 14 residues. CDR1 is SEHNR, CDR2 FQNEAQ, per germline (reference sequence). The CDR3 spells CASSFDRPLDTQYF. CDR3 coding DNA: TGTGCCAGCAGCTTTGACCGCCCCTTAGATACGCAGTATTTT.

The rearrangement joins TRBV28 to TRBJ1-6; TRBD1 matches 10 bases. The CDR3 is 15 amino acids. V lost 5 bases to trimming and J lost 9 bases; unmatched junction nucleotides: 7. Germline loops: CDR1 MDHEN, CDR2 SYDVKM. The CDR3 loop reads CASSPGQGIVSPLHF. CDR3 DNA sequence: TGTGCCAGCAGTCCGGGACAGGGGATTGTTTCACCCCTCCACTTT.

By sample fraction, this clone is medium-sized. This chain joins TRBV27 and TRBJ2-1; 9 nucleotides match TRBD1. The CDR3 covers 16 residues. Germline assignment: CDR1 MNHEY and CDR2 SMNVEV (reference sequence). After removal of 5 bases from V and 7 bases from J, the junction contained 12 bases not matched to a gene. The CDR3 nucleotides read TGTGCCAGCAGTGCCTCACCCGGGACAGGGACGAATGAGCAGTTCTTC. Its protein product is CASSASPGTGTNEQFF.

The chain recombines TRBV9 with TRBJ1-1; perhaps TRBD1 as D (6 bases). V was pared by 4 bases and J by 0 bases, with 19 bases between. The CDR3 consists of 17 residues. Germline values: CDR1 SGDLS, CDR2 YYNGEE. The DNA for the CDR3 is TGTGCCAGCAGCCCCCAGGTTGGAGGGGGGATGAACACTGAAGCTTTCTTT. Its protein product is CASSPQVGGGMNTEAFF. Variable domain in full (rest from reference TRBV9 and TRBJ1-1): DSGVTQTPKHLITATGQRVTLRCSPRSGDLSVYWYQQSLDQGLQFLIQYYNGEERAKGNILERFSAQQFPDLHSELNLSSLELGDSALYFCASSPQVGGGMNTEAFFGQGTRLTVV.

This chain links TRBV18 with TRBJ1-1, with 7 bases that match TRBD1. The CDR3 consists of 13 residues. Germline V gives CDR1 KGHSH, CDR2 LQKENI. V was clipped by 6 bases and J by 8 bases; unmatched bases: 9. The CDR3 spells CASSRDSPWEAFF. The CDR3 DNA reads as TGTGCCAGCTCCCGGGACAGCCCTTGGGAAGCTTTCTTT.

V gene TRBV4-1 combines with J gene TRBJ1-2; the match to TRBD1 covers 10 bases. CDR1 is MGHRA and CDR2 is YSYEKL in the germline V gene. The CDR3 has 15 amino acids. Trimming removed 5 bases from V and 2 bases from J; junction bases left unmatched: 5. The CDR3 bases are TGCGCCAGCAGCACTCGGACAGGGGGGAACTATGGCTACACCTTC. This gives the protein CASSTRTGGNYGYTF.

The genes are TRBV7-9 and TRBJ2-7; D unresolved. The germline V gene encodes CDR1 SEHNR and CDR2 FQNEAQ (reference sequence). Between the trimmed V and J ends, which lost 1 base and 2 bases, there was a span of 9 bases. This CDR3 is built from 14 residues. CDR3 loop: CASSLVSKTYEQYF. CDR3 nucleotide sequence: TGTGCCAGCAGCTTAGTATCCAAAACCTACGAGCAGTACTTC.

The CDR3 protein is CASSEALLVPGYVSQPQHF. The CDR3 DNA sequence: TGTGCCAGCAGTGAAGCGCTTCTGGTTCCGGGATACGTAAGTCAGCCCCAGCATTTT. The chain recombines TRBV6-1 with TRBJ1-5; D unresolved. Germline V gene data show CDR1 as MNHNS and CDR2 as SASEGT. Trimming shortened V by 0 bases and J by 6 bases, and 24 bases separated the two germline ends. The CDR3 length is 19 residues.

This clone was counted a few times. The CDR3 bases are TGTGCCAGCAGTGAAGGTCAGGGGCCTTCTTACGAGCAGTACTTC. Translation gives CASSEGQGPSYEQYF. The chain links TRBV6-1 to TRBJ2-5, with a possible D match to TRBD1 (6 bases). The tail of the sequence fits TRBJ2-7 better, so the J call may be wrong. This CDR3 is built from 15 residues. Germline V gene lookup returns CDR1 MNHNS and CDR2 SASEGT.